This T cell receptor (beta chain) was profiled in a study of cytomegalovirus exposure and HLA in healthy donors. Whole-study context: Unique TCRs numbering approximately 81 million, obtained from HLA-typed donors, made up an early data release. Study-level findings and limits: Most subjects had HLA-A and HLA-B alleles reportedly predicted accurately by TCR beta sequences. With later analysis, a missense DCLRE1C variant became linked to TCR beta V- and J-gene trimming. In a later analysis, a genetic analysis reported fewer productive-TCR N-insertions in an Asian-associated ancestry cluster than the cohort average.

The CDR3 length is 14 residues. The trim removed 0 bases at V and 4 bases at J, leaving 3 bases unmatched. CDR1 is SGHRS, CDR2 YFSETQ, per germline. About this clone itself: Its antigen remains unidentified.

Primers for the PCR totalled 60 Vbeta and 13 Jbeta. Sequenced by immunoSEQ multiplex PCR; TCRdb stores in-frame clones only, minus some. The sample has about 120,000 clones; 81% are singletons. The sequence was collected from a woman aged 40 to 50 in good health and CMV-seronegative. Sequencing was performed on PBMCs. The J gene is TRBJ1-2, the V gene TRBV5-1, with 7 bases identical to TRBD1. CDR3 nucleotide sequence: TGCGCCAGCAGCTTGGGGGACAGAGGCTATGGCTACACCTTC. It translates to CASSLGDRGYGYTF. Variable domain in full (rest from reference TRBV5-1 and TRBJ1-2): KAGVTQTPRYLIKTRGQQVTLSCSPISGHRSVSWYQQTPGQGLQFLFEYFSETQRNKGNFPGRFSGRQFSNSRSEMNVSTLELGDSALYLCASSLGDRGYGYTFGSGTRLTVV.